This T cell receptor (beta chain) was recovered during a study of blood T cell repertoires in COVID-19. Study-wide context: The samples span acute and convalescent COVID-19 from the United States, Italy and Spain.

The CDR3 runs 14 residues. Germline CDR1 reads SGHTA; CDR2 reads FQGNSA. Trimming at V came to 5 bases and at J to 7 bases, leaving 7 bases not matched to a gene. TCRdb's table, derived via immunoSEQ multiplex PCR, lists solely in-frame clones and lacks some. This sample has 150,000 to 200,000 clones, with 85% to 90% found just once. Seattle's enrolled individuals joined amid active infection and were then monitored longitudinally. This TCR was recovered from a person between 70 and 80 years old with COVID-19, enrolled during active disease. The V and J genes are TRBV7-2 and TRBJ1-4, with TRBD1 matching over 7 bases. Sequencing was done on a sample of peripheral blood. The CDR3 DNA sequence: TGTGCCAGCAGCCTTGGGGGACAGCCTGAAAAACTGTTTTTT. It specifies CASSLGGQPEKLFF.